This TCR beta chain is from a study of response to subunit inactivated influenza vaccine. This clonotype appeared a few times. What it binds is unknown. TCRdb independently ran MiXCR on the RT-PCR reads; one entry per CDR3 protein. The sample contains about 800,000 distinct CDR3 sequences, 21% of which appear only once. Overall study results and limits: The study's authors posited that every seasonal influenza vaccination enlists few new T cells.

V lost 4 bases to trimming and J lost 3 bases, with 13 bases between them. Germline V CDR1 and CDR2: MNHEY, SVGAGI. The CDR3 sequence is 14 residues long. The sequences come from PBMCs from blood, collected roughly 5 days after vaccination. The receptor's source is a man aged 45 to 65 who received an inactivated influenza vaccine. The chain uses TRBV6-5 and TRBJ2-7; D might be TRBD2 (5 bases). The chain's CDR3 is CASSLATPGYEQYF. The CDR3 DNA follows: TGTGCCAGCAGTTTAGCGACACCGGGCTACGAGCAGTACTTC.